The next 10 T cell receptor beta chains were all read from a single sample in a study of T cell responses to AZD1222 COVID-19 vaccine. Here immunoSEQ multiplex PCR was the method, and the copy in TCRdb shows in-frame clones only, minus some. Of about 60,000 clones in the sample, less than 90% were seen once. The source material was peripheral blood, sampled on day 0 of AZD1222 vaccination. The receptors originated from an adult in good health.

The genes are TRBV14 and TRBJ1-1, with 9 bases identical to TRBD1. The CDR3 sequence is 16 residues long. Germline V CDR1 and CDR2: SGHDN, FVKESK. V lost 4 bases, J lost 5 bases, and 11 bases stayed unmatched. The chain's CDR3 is CASSPRTGETRTEAFF. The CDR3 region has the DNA TGTGCCAGCAGCCCCCGGACAGGGGAGACGCGAACTGAAGCTTTCTTT.

CDR3 amino acids: CASSLVLANGQETQYF. The CDR3 nucleotides read TGCGCCAGCAGCTTGGTCCTTGCCAATGGGCAAGAGACCCAGTACTTC. This sequence joins TRBV5-1 and TRBJ2-5; D not resolved. The CDR3 sequence is 16 residues long. The V gene's germline CDR1 is SGHRS and CDR2 YFSETQ. Trimming cost V 0 bases and J 2 bases, with 14 bases left between them.

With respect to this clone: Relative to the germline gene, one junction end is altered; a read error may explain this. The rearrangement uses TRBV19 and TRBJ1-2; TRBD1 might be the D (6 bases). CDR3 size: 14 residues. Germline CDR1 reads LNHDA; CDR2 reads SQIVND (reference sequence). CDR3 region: CASSIGQLNYGYTF. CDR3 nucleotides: TGTGCCAGTAGCATAGGACAGCTAAACTATGGCTACACCTTC.

The CDR3 loop is CASSFRARNSPLHF. CDR3 bases: TGTGCCAGCAGCTTCAGGGCGAGGAATTCACCCCTCCACTTT. The gene calls are TRBV11-1 and TRBJ1-6; TRBD1 is a possible D gene (5 bases). The CDR3 sequence is 14 residues long. From germline, CDR1 is SGHAT and CDR2 FQDESV (reference sequence). V was cut by 3 bases and J by 7 bases, with 10 bases left in between.

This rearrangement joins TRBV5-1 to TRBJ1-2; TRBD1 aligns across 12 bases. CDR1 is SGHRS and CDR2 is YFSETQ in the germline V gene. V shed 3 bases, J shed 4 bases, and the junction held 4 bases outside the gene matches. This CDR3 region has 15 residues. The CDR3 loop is CASSSGTGGVYGYTF. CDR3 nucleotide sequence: TGCGCCAGCAGCTCCGGGACAGGGGGCGTCTATGGCTACACCTTC.

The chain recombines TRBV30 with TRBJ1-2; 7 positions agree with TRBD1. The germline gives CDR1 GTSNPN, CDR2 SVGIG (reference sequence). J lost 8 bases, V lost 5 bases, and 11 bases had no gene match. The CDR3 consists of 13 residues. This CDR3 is CAWSQGPQGGYTF. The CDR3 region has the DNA TGTGCCTGGTCACAGGGGCCCCAGGGAGGCTACACCTTC.

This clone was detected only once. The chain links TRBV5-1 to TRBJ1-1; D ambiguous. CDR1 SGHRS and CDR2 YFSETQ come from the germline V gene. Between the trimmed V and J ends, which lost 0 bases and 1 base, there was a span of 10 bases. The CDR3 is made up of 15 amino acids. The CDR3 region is CASSLGRVTNTEAFF. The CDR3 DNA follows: TGCGCCAGCAGCTTGGGTAGGGTCACGAACACTGAAGCTTTCTTT.

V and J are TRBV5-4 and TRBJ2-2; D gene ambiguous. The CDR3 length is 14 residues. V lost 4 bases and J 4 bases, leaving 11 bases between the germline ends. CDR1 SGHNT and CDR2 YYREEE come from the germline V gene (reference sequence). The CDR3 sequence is CASSGPRITGELFF. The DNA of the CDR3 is TGTGCCAGCAGCGGGCCCAGAATCACCGGGGAGCTGTTTTTT.

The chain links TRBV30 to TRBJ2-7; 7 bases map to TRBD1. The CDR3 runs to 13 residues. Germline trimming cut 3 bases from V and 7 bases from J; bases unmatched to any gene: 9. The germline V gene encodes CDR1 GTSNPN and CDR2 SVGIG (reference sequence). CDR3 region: CAWRRTGVGEQYF. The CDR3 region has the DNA TGTGCCTGGAGGCGAACAGGGGTCGGGGAGCAGTACTTC.

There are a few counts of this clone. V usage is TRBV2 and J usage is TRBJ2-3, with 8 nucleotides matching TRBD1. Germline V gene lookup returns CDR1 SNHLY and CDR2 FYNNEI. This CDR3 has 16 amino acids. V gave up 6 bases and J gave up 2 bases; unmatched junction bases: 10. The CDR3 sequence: CASRPGQGVTTDTQYF. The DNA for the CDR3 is TGTGCCAGCAGACCCGGACAGGGAGTTACCACAGATACGCAGTATTTT. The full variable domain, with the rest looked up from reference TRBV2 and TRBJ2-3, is EPEVTQTPSHQVTQMGQEVILRCVPISNHLYFYWYRQILGQKVEFLVSFYNNEISEKSEIFDDQFSVERPDGSNFTLKIRSTKLEDSAMYFCASRPGQGVTTDTQYFGPGTRLTVL.